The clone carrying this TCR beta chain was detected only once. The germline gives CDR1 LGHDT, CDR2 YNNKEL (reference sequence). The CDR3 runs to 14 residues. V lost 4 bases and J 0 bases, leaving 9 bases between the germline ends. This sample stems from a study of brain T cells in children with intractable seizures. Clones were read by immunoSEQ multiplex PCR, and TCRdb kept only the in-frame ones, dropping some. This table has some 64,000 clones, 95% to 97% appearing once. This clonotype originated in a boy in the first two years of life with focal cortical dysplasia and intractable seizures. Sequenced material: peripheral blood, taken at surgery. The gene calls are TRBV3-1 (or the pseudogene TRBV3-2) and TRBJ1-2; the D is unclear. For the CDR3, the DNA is TGTGCCAGCAGCCCAGAGGCGGCTAACTATGGCTACACCTTC. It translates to CASSPEAANYGYTF.